These 10 T cell receptor beta chains were sequenced from one sample in a study of graft-versus-host responses after intestinal transplantation. The method was immunoSEQ multiplex PCR; TCRdb's version includes in-frame clones alone and lacks a portion of them. Here the sample spans roughly 53,000 clones, roughly 89% being singletons. The input for sequencing was PBMCs, taken roughly 660 days after intestinal transplant. The receptors were gathered from a human patient who received an intestinal transplant, so some T cells may come from the graft donor.

The chain carries TRBV7-9 and TRBJ2-7; 8 nucleotides agree with TRBD2. The junction had 4 bases not matched to a gene; V was cut back by 1 base and J by 2 bases. Germline CDR1 reads SEHNR; CDR2 reads FQNEAQ (reference sequence). CDR3 length: 15 amino acids. CDR3 loop: CASSLVTGGTYEQYF. The CDR3 coding sequence is TGTGCCAGCAGCTTAGTTACGGGGGGGACCTACGAGCAGTACTTC.

V usage is TRBV2 and J usage is TRBJ2-1; D perhaps matches TRBD1 (6 bases). Trimming took off 9 bases at V and 8 bases at J, with 11 bases between the two ends. Germline V gene data show CDR1 as SNHLY and CDR2 as FYNNEI. This CDR3 is 11 amino acids long. The CDR3: CASYRADEQFF. The DNA of the CDR3 is TGTGCCAGTTACAGGGCCGATGAGCAGTTCTTC.

The chain joins TRBV7-8 to TRBJ1-5; tentative D call: TRBD1 (5 bases). This CDR3 contains 16 residues. V was clipped by 0 bases and J by 4 bases, with 13 bases between them. Germline V CDR1 and CDR2: SGHVS, FQNEAQ. This CDR3 reads CASSLASGGVNQPQHF. The CDR3 bases are TGTGCCAGCAGCTTAGCGTCGGGAGGGGTGAATCAGCCCCAGCATTTT.

The chain recombines TRBV7-8 with TRBJ2-1; the match to TRBD2 covers 15 bases. Germline CDR1 SGHVS, CDR2 FQNEAQ. The junction had 9 bases not matched to a gene; V was cut back by 0 bases and J by 9 bases. The CDR3 has 18 residues. In DNA form, the CDR3 reads TGTGCCAGCAGCTTAGCTCGGACTAGCGGGGGGGCGTCTAGTGAGCAGTTCTTC. The encoded protein is CASSLARTSGGASSEQFF.

The chain couples TRBV29-1 to TRBJ2-1; TRBD1 is a possible D gene (6 bases). Between the trimmed V and J ends, which lost 7 bases and 2 bases, there was a span of 15 bases. The germline gives CDR1 SQVTM, CDR2 ANQGSEA. The CDR3 has 14 residues. The CDR3 DNA reads as TGCAGCGCCCGTGGGACATCCGCCTACAATGAGCAGTTCTTC. Protein: CSARGTSAYNEQFF.

V gene TRBV6-5 combines with J gene TRBJ2-5; 8 nucleotides line up with TRBD2. The length of the CDR3 is 15 residues. Germline trimming cut 2 bases from V and 4 bases from J; bases unmatched to any gene: 6. Germline assignment: CDR1 MNHEY and CDR2 SVGAGI. The DNA of the CDR3 is TGTGCCAGCAGTTACGTAGGGCTAGCGGGAGAGACCCAGTACTTC. Translating it yields CASSYVGLAGETQYF.

As to this clone: The same CDR3 is also encoded by other DNA sequences in this sample. The genes are TRBV5-1 and TRBJ1-1; the D is unclear. The CDR3 length is 13 residues. Trimming left V 0 bases short and J 2 bases short, with 5 bases between. The V gene's germline CDR1 is SGHRS and CDR2 YFSETQ. The CDR3 DNA sequence: TGCGCCAGCAGCTTGGACAGCAACACTGAAGCTTTCTTT. As protein: CASSLDSNTEAFF.

This clone was recorded a few times. The chain carries TRBV27 and TRBJ1-5; D is uncertain. In germline, CDR1 is MNHEY, CDR2 SMNVEV (reference sequence). Trimming took off 6 bases at V and 2 bases at J, with 5 bases between the two ends. There are 12 residues in the CDR3. The CDR3 loop is CASRKGNQPQHF. The CDR3 DNA reads as TGTGCCAGCAGAAAGGGCAATCAGCCCCAGCATTTT.

The V call is TRBV5-1, the J call TRBJ1-1; 12 nucleotides match TRBD1. V lost 4 bases, J lost 3 bases, and 7 bases stayed unmatched. The germline CDR1 and CDR2 sequences are SGHRS and YFSETQ. CDR3 size: 16 residues. This chain's CDR3 is CASSIQGQGADTEAFF. In DNA form, the CDR3 reads TGCGCCAGCAGCATACAGGGACAGGGGGCTGACACTGAAGCTTTCTTT.

The rearrangement joins TRBV14 to TRBJ2-7; 7 nucleotides agree with TRBD1. Losses at the gene ends were 5 bases for V and 4 bases for J; bases not matched to a gene: 5. This CDR3 region has 13 residues. Germline CDR1 reads SGHDN; CDR2 reads FVKESK. CDR3 coding DNA: TGTGCCAGCAGCGATTACAGGGGTTACGAGCAGTACTTC. This sequence encodes CASSDYRGYEQYF.